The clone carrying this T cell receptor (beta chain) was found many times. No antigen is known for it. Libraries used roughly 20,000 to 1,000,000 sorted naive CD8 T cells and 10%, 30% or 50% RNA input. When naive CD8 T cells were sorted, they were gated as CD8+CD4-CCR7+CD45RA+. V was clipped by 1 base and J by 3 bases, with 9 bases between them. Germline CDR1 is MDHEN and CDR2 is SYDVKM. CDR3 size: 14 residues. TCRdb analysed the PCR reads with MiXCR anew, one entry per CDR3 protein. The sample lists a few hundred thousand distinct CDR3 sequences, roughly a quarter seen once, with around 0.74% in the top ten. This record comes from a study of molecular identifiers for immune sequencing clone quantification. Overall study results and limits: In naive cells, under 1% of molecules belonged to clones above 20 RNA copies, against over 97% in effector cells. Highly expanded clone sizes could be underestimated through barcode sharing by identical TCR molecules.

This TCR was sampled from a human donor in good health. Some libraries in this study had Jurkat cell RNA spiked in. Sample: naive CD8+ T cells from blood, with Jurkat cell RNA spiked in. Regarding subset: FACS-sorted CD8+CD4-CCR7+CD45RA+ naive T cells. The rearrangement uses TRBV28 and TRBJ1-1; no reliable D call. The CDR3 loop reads CASSLFKEYTEAFF. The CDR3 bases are TGTGCCAGCAGTTTATTTAAGGAGTACACTGAAGCTTTCTTT. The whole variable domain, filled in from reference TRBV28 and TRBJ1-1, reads DVKVTQSSRYLVKRTGEKVFLECVQDMDHENMFWYRQDPGLGLRLIYFSYDVKMKEKGDIPEGYSVSREKKERFSLILESASTNQTSMYLCASSLFKEYTEAFFGQGTRLTVV.